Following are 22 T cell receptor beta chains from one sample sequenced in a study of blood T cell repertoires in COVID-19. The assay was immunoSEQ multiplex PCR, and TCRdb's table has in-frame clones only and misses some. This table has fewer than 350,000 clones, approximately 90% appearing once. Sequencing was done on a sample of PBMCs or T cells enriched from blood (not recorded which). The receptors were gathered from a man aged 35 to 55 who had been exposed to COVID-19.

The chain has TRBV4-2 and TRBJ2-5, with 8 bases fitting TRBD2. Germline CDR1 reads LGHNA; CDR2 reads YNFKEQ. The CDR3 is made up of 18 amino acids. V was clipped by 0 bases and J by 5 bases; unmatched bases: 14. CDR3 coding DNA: TGTGCCAGCAGCCAAGATTTCGGCCGGGAGGGGTTGTTGGAGACCCAGTACTTC. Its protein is CASSQDFGREGLLETQYF.

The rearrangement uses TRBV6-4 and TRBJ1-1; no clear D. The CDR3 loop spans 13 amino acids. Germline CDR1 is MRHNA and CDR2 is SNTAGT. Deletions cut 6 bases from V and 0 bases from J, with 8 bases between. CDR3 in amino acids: CASSVEVNTEAFF. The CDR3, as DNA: TGTGCCAGCAGCGTGGAGGTGAACACTGAAGCTTTCTTT.

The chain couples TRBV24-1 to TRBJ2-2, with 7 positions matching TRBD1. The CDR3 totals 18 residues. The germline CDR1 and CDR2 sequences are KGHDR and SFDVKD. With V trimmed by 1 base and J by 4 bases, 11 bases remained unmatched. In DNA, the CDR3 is TGTGCCACCAGTGATTTCTCCCGGGCAGGGGGAAGCACCGGGGAGCTGTTTTTT. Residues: CATSDFSRAGGSTGELFF.

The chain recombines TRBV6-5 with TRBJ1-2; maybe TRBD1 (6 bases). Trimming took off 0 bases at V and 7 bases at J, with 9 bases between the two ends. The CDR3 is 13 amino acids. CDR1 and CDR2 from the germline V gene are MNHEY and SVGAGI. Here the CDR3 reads CASSYSHRAGYTF. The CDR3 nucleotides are TGTGCCAGCAGTTACTCACACAGGGCTGGCTACACCTTC.

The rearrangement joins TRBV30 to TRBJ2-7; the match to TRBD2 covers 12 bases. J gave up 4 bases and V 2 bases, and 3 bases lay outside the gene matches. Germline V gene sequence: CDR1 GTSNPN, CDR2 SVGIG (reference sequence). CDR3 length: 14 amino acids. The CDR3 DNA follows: TGTGCCTGGAGTCGTACTAGCGGGAGGTACGAGCAGTACTTC. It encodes CAWSRTSGRYEQYF. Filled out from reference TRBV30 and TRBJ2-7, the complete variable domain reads SQTIHQWPATLVQPVGSPLSLECTVEGTSNPNLYWYRQAAGRGLQLLFYSVGIGQISSEVPQNLSASRPQDRQFILSSKKLLLSDSGFYLCAWSRTSGRYEQYFGPGTRLTVT.

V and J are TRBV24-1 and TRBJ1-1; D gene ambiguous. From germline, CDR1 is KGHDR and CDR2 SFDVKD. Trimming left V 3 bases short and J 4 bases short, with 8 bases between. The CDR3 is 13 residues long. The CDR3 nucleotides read TGTGCCACCAGTGATACCACAACCACTGAAGCTTTCTTT. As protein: CATSDTTTTEAFF.

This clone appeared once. CDR3 loop: CACGQGGFSNQPQHF. For the CDR3, the DNA is TGTGCCTGTGGCCAAGGAGGGTTTAGCAATCAGCCCCAGCATTTT. The rearrangement links TRBV30 to TRBJ1-5, with D unclear. The germline CDR1 and CDR2 sequences are GTSNPN and SVGIG (reference sequence). The germline V and J ends were trimmed by 6 bases and 0 bases, with 15 bases remaining between them. This CDR3 is built from 15 residues.

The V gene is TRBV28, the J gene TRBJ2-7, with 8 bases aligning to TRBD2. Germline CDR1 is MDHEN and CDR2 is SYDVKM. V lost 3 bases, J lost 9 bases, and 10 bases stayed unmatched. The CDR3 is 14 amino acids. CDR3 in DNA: TGTGCCAGCAGTTTTGGGACTAGTACTTCTTGGCAGTACTTC. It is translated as CASSFGTSTSWQYF.

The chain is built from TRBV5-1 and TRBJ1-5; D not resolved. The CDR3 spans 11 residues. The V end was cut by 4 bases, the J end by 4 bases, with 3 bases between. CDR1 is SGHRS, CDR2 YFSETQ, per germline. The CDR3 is CASSENQPQHF. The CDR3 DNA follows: TGCGCCAGCAGCGAGAATCAGCCCCAGCATTTT.

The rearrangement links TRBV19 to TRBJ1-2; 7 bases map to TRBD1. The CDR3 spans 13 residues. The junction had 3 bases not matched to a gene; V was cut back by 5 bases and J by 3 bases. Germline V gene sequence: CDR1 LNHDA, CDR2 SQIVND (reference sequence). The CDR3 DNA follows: TGTGCCAGTAGTGAGGGGGCGGACTATGGCTACACCTTC. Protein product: CASSEGADYGYTF.

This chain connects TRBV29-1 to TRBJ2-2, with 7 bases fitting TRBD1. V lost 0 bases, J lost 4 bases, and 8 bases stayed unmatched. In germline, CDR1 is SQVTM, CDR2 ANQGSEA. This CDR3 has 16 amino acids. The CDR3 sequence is CSVEDRDRQGTGELFF. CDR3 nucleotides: TGCAGCGTTGAAGATCGGGACAGACAGGGCACCGGGGAGCTGTTTTTT.

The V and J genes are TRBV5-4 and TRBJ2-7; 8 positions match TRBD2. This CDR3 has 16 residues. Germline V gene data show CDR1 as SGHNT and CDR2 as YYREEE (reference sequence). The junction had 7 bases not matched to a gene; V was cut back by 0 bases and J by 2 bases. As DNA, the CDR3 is TGTGCCAGCAGCTTGGGAAATGGGCGGGAGGCCTACGAGCAGTACTTC. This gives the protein CASSLGNGREAYEQYF. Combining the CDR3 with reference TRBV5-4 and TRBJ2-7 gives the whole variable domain ETGVTQSPTHLIKTRGQQVTLRCSSQSGHNTVSWYQQALGQGPQFIFQYYREEENGRGNFPPRFSGLQFPNYSSELNVNALELDDSALYLCASSLGNGREAYEQYFGPGTRLTVT.

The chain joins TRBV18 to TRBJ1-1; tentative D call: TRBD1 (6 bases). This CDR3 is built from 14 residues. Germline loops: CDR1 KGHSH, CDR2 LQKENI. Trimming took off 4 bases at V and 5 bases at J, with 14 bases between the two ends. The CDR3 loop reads CASSLNRDVTEAFF. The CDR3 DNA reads TGTGCCAGCTCACTCAACAGGGATGTGACTGAAGCTTTCTTT.

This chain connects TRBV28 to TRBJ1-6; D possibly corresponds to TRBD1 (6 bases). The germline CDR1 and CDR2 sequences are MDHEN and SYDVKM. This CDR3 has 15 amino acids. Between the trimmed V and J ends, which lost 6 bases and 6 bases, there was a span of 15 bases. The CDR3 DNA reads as TGTGCCAGCAGCTCACTTACAGGGCGTAATTCACCCCTCCACTTT. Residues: CASSSLTGRNSPLHF.

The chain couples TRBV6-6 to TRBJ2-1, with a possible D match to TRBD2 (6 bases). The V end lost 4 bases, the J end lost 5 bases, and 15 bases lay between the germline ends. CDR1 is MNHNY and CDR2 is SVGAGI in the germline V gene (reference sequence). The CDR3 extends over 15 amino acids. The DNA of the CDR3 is TGTGCCAGCAGTTCCGACACTAGCCTCAACAATGAGCAGTTCTTC. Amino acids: CASSSDTSLNNEQFF.

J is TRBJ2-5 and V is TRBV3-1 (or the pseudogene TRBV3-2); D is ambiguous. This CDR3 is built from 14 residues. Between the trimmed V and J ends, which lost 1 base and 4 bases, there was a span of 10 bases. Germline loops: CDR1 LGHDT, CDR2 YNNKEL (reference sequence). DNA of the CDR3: TGTGCCAGCAGCCAAGGCGGTAGTACAGAGACCCAGTACTTC. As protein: CASSQGGSTETQYF.

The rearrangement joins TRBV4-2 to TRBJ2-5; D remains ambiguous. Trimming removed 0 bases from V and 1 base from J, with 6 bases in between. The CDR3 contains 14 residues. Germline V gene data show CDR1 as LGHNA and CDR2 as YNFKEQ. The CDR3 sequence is CASSQDEAQETQYF. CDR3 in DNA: TGTGCCAGCAGCCAAGATGAGGCCCAAGAGACCCAGTACTTC.

The DNA for the CDR3 is TGCGCCAGCAGCTTGGGGGGACTAGCGGGAGGTGCCTACGAGCAGTACTTC. It translates to CASSLGGLAGGAYEQYF. V gene TRBV5-1 combines with J gene TRBJ2-7; TRBD2 agrees at 15 bases. The J segment lost 2 bases and the V segment lost 0 bases, leaving 3 bases of the junction unmatched. From germline, CDR1 is SGHRS and CDR2 YFSETQ. The CDR3 runs to 17 residues.

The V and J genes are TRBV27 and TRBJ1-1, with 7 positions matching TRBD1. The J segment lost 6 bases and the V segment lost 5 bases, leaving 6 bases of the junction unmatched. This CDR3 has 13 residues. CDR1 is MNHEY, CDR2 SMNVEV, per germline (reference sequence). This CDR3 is CASSLQGSPEAFF. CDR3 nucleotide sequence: TGTGCCAGCAGTCTACAGGGGTCCCCTGAAGCTTTCTTT.

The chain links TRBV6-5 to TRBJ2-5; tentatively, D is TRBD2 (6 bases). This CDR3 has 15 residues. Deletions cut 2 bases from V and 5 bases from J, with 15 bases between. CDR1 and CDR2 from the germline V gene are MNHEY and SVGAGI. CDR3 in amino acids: CASSYGGQGGETQYF. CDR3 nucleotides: TGTGCCAGCAGTTACGGCGGGCAGGGAGGCGAGACCCAGTACTTC.

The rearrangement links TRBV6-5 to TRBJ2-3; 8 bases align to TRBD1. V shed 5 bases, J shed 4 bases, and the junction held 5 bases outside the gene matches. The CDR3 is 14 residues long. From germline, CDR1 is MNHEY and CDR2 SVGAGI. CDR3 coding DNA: TGTGCCAGCAGTATCGGACAGGGTGCAGATACGCAGTATTTT. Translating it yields CASSIGQGADTQYF.

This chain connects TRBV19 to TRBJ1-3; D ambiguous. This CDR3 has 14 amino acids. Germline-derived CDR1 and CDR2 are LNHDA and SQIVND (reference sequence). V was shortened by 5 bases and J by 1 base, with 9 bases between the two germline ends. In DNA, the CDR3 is TGTGCCAGTAGTGACCGGGAATCTGGAAACACCATATATTTT. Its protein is CASSDRESGNTIYF. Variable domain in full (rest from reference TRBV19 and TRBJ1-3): DGGITQSPKYLFRKEGQNVTLSCEQNLNHDAMYWYRQDPGQGLRLIYYSQIVNDFQKGDIAEGYSVSREKKESFPLTVTSAQKNPTAFYLCASSDRESGNTIYFGEGSWLTVV.